Each of the 19 T cell receptor beta chains below was sequenced from the same sample in a study of CD8 T cells in Susac syndrome. Roughly 0.45 to 1 ug RNA was reverse transcribed with random hexamers. TCRdb independently ran MiXCR on the immunoSEQ multiplex PCR reads; one entry per CDR3 protein. The data contain 180,000 or so distinct CDR3 sequences, 85% to 95% of them singletons. The sequenced sample was CD4+ T cells from PBMCs. These receptors were obtained from a human donor in good health.

The V and J genes are TRBV7-8 and TRBJ2-1, with D uncertain. Per the germline V gene, CDR1 is SGHVS and CDR2 is FQNEAQ. CDR3 length: 13 residues. Trimming stripped 1 base from V and 4 bases from J, with 5 bases between. Written as DNA, the CDR3 is TGTGCCAGCAGCTTAGTGCGATACAATGAGCAGTTCTTC. Translated: CASSLVRYNEQFF.

This clonotype was recorded a few times. V is TRBV2 and J is TRBJ1-1; a possible D gene is TRBD1 (5 bases). The V gene's germline CDR1 is SNHLY and CDR2 FYNNEI. The CDR3 consists of 13 residues. Trimming left V 4 bases short and J 0 bases short, with 6 bases between. This chain's CDR3 is CASSGQMNTEAFF. Written as DNA, the CDR3 is TGTGCCAGCAGTGGACAGATGAACACTGAAGCTTTCTTT. Using reference TRBV2 and TRBJ1-1 for the parts outside the CDR3, the full variable domain is EPEVTQTPSHQVTQMGQEVILRCVPISNHLYFYWYRQILGQKVEFLVSFYNNEISEKSEIFDDQFSVERPDGSNFTLKIRSTKLEDSAMYFCASSGQMNTEAFFGQGTRLTVV.

This chain links TRBV29-1 with TRBJ2-2; 7 bases are a match to TRBD1. Trimming removed 7 bases from V and 5 bases from J; junction bases left unmatched: 7. Per germline, CDR1 SQVTM and CDR2 ANQGSEA. CDR3 length: 13 residues. The CDR3 DNA is TGCAGCGGCCGGGACAGTGGAACCGGGGAGCTGTTTTTT. Translated, it gives CSGRDSGTGELFF.

V and J are TRBV20-1 and TRBJ1-5; D is undetermined. Germline lookup yields CDR1 DFQATT and CDR2 SNEGSKA (reference sequence). With 5 bases removed from V and 2 bases from J, the gap between germline ends came to 16 bases. This CDR3 has 15 amino acids. This CDR3 is CSARQAFDGNQPQHF. CDR3 DNA sequence: TGCAGTGCTCGGCAGGCCTTCGATGGCAATCAGCCCCAGCATTTT.

The chain employs TRBV4-1 and TRBJ2-1, with D uncertain. Between the trimmed V and J ends, which lost 0 bases and 5 bases, there was a span of 14 bases. This CDR3 is 16 amino acids long. Germline V gene lookup returns CDR1 MGHRA and CDR2 YSYEKL. The CDR3 spells CASSQEWGPTNNEQFF. The CDR3 DNA follows: TGCGCCAGCAGCCAAGAATGGGGTCCCACCAACAATGAGCAGTTCTTC.

V is TRBV20-1 and J is TRBJ2-5; weak D call: TRBD2 (6 bases). Trimming shortened V by 6 bases and J by 4 bases, and 18 bases separated the two germline ends. CDR1 DFQATT and CDR2 SNEGSKA come from the germline V gene (reference sequence). The CDR3 is 14 residues long. DNA for the CDR3: TGCAGTGCCCCGCGCGGGGCCGGGGGAGAGACCCAGTACTTC. As protein: CSAPRGAGGETQYF.

The CDR3 DNA is TGTGCCAGCAGTTTCCAAGGGACTAGGCGGGATACGCAGTATTTT. Translating gives CASSFQGTRRDTQYF. J is TRBJ2-3 and V is TRBV2; 8 nucleotides line up with TRBD2. This CDR3 region has 15 residues. CDR1 SNHLY and CDR2 FYNNEI come from the germline V gene. The J segment lost 6 bases and the V segment lost 5 bases, leaving 10 bases of the junction unmatched. Full variable domain (rest looked up from reference TRBV2 and TRBJ2-3): EPEVTQTPSHQVTQMGQEVILRCVPISNHLYFYWYRQILGQKVEFLVSFYNNEISEKSEIFDDQFSVERPDGSNFTLKIRSTKLEDSAMYFCASSFQGTRRDTQYFGPGTRLTVL.

V and J are TRBV2 and TRBJ2-6; D not certain. V was clipped by 6 bases and J by 0 bases, with 9 bases between them. CDR1 SNHLY and CDR2 FYNNEI come from the germline V gene. The CDR3 loop spans 15 amino acids. This CDR3 reads CASRQALSGANVLTF. As DNA, the CDR3 is TGTGCCAGCAGGCAGGCGCTCTCTGGGGCCAACGTCCTGACTTTC.

The V and J genes are TRBV29-1 and TRBJ2-3; D ambiguous. The CDR3 runs 12 residues. CDR1 SQVTM and CDR2 ANQGSEA come from the germline V gene. V was pared by 4 bases and J by 3 bases, with 8 bases between. The CDR3 DNA reads TGCAGCGTTGTAAGGAAAACAGATACGCAGTATTTT. It encodes CSVVRKTDTQYF.

The chain links TRBV6-2 or TRBV6-3 to TRBJ2-1; D remains unclear. The V end was cut by 6 bases, the J end by 10 bases, with 10 bases between. Per germline, CDR1 MNHEY and CDR2 SVGEGT. This CDR3 spans 11 amino acids. CDR3 loop: CASSHDPEQFF. The DNA for the CDR3 is TGTGCCAGCAGCCACGACCCCGAGCAGTTCTTC.

The chain has TRBV9 and TRBJ2-1; 8 bases are a match to TRBD2. Germline CDR1 and CDR2: SGDLS and YYNGEE. The CDR3 is made up of 16 amino acids. The V gene end was trimmed by 0 bases and the J gene end by 4 bases; junction bases not matched to a gene: 6. The chain's CDR3 is CASSVADTSGYNEQFF. The CDR3 DNA sequence: TGTGCCAGCAGCGTAGCAGATACTAGCGGATACAATGAGCAGTTCTTC.

This chain joins TRBV28 and TRBJ2-6; D ambiguous. CDR1 MDHEN and CDR2 SYDVKM come from the germline V gene. This CDR3 region has 14 residues. The ends were cut back, 5 bases at V and 5 bases at J, with 10 bases in the middle. The CDR3 is CASSPRPRANVLTF. The DNA of the CDR3 is TGTGCCAGCAGTCCACGGCCCCGGGCCAACGTCCTGACTTTC.

In this sample, this clonotype turned up once. This rearrangement joins TRBV6-5 to TRBJ2-7; D not resolved. Germline assignment: CDR1 MNHEY and CDR2 SVGAGI. The CDR3 has 13 residues. Trimming took 0 bases from V and 4 from J, leaving 7 bases between them. For the CDR3, the DNA is TGTGCCAGCAGTTACTCGGGAAGGTACGAGCAGTACTTC. It translates to CASSYSGRYEQYF.

The chain recombines TRBV29-1 with TRBJ2-1, with 12 bases that match TRBD2. After removal of 5 bases from V and 7 bases from J, the junction contained 6 bases not matched to a gene. Germline CDR1 SQVTM, CDR2 ANQGSEA. This CDR3 has 14 amino acids. CDR3 DNA sequence: TGCAGCGTTATGACTAGCGGGAGCCCTAATGAGCAGTTCTTC. It encodes CSVMTSGSPNEQFF.

The chain recombines TRBV28 with TRBJ2-4, with 10 bases aligning to TRBD1. The CDR3 covers 12 residues. Germline CDR1 and CDR2: MDHEN and SYDVKM. Trimming cost V 6 bases and J 7 bases; bases outside gene matches: 0. The CDR3 DNA follows: TGTGCCAGCAGGGACAGGGGGAACATTCAGTACTTC. Its protein is CASRDRGNIQYF.

A remark on this clonotype: The junction differs from germline at one of its ends, possibly a read error. The chain is built from TRBV7-7 and TRBJ2-5; D is undetermined. This CDR3 is 13 amino acids long. The germline V gene encodes CDR1 SSHAT and CDR2 FNYEAQ (reference sequence). CDR3 in DNA: TGTGCTAGCAGCCCTCGGCAGGAGGAGACCCAGTACTTC. Residues: CASSPRQEETQYF.

The chain employs TRBV15 and TRBJ2-1; 8 bases match TRBD2. The CDR3 is made up of 15 amino acids. CDR1 and CDR2 (germline): LNHNV, YYDKDF (reference sequence). J lost 3 bases, V lost 8 bases, and 9 bases had no gene match. The CDR3 DNA reads as TGTGCCACCGCCACCGGGACTAGTCACTACAATGAGCAGTTCTTC. It specifies CATATGTSHYNEQFF.

In the case of this clonotype: Germline is not matched at one junction end, which may reflect a read error. V gene TRBV29-1 combines with J gene TRBJ2-6; D not certain. CDR3 length: 13 amino acids. CDR1 is SQVTM and CDR2 is ANQGSEA in the germline V gene. CDR3 in DNA: TGCAGCGTTGAGGCCTCTAGGGCCAACGTCCTGACTTTC. It translates to CSVEASRANVLTF.

The chain recombines TRBV6-5 with TRBJ1-5; 9 nucleotides align to TRBD1. The CDR3 consists of 15 residues. The ends lost 7 bases at V and 6 bases at J; junction bases unmatched: 10. Germline V gene data show CDR1 as MNHEY and CDR2 as SVGAGI. The CDR3 is CASNRGDRARQPQHF. The CDR3 nucleotides read TGTGCCAGCAATAGGGGGGACAGGGCGCGTCAGCCCCAGCATTTT.